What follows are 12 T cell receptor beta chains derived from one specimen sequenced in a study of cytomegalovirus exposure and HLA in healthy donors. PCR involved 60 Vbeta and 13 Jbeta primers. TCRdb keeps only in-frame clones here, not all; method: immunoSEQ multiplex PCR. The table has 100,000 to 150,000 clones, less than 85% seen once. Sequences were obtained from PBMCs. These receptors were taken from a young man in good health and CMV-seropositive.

The CDR3 here is CASTQQGALETQYF. The CDR3 region has the DNA TGCGCCAGCACCCAACAGGGGGCCCTGGAGACCCAGTACTTC. This chain uses TRBV5-1 with TRBJ2-5; 9 nucleotides match TRBD1. Trimming removed 6 bases from V and 5 bases from J; junction bases left unmatched: 8. CDR1 and CDR2 (germline): SGHRS, YFSETQ. The CDR3 consists of 14 residues.

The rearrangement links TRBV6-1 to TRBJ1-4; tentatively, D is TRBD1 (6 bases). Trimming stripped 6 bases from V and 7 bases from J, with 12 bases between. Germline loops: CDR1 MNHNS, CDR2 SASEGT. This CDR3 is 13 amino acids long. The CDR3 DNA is TGTGCCAGCAGCATCCAAGGGGGTGAAAAACTGTTTTTT. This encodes CASSIQGGEKLFF.

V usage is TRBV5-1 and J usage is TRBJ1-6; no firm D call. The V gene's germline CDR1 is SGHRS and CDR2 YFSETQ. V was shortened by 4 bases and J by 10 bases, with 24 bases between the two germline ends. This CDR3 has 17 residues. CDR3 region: CASSDPGSNTGYSPLHF. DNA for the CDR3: TGCGCCAGCAGCGACCCCGGGAGCAATACGGGATACTCACCCCTCCACTTT.

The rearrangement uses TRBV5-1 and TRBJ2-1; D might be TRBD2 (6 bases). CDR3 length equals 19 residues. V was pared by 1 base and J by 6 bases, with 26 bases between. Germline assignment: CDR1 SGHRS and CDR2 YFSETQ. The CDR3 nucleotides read TGCGCCAGCAGCTTGTATCGGCGTGGGACTCACGTTGGGGTCAATGAGCAGTTCTTC. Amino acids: CASSLYRRGTHVGVNEQFF.

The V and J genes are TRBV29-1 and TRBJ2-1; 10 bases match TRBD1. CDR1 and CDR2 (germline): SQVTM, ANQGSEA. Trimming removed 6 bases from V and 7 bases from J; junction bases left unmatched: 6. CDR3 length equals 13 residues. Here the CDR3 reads CSVGTGVFNEQFF. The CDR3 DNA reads TGCAGCGTGGGGACAGGGGTCTTTAATGAGCAGTTCTTC.

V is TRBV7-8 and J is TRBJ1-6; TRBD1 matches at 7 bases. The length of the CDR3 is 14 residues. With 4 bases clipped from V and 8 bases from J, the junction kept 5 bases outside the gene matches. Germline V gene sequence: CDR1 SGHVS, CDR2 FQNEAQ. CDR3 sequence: CASSYRGEYSPLHF. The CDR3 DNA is TGTGCCAGCAGCTACAGGGGCGAGTATTCACCCCTCCACTTT.

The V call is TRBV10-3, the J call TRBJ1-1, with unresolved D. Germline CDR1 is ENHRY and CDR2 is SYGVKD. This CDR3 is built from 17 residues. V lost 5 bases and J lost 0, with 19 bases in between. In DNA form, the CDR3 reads TGTGCCATCAGTCCCACTGTTACGAGGTCCTTGAACACTGAAGCTTTCTTT. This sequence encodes CAISPTVTRSLNTEAFF.

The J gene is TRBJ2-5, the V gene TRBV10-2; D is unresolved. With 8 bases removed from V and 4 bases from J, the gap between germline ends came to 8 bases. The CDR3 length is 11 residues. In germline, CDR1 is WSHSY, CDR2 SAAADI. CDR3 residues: CASGPPETQYF. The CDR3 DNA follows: TGCGCCAGCGGCCCACCAGAGACCCAGTACTTC.

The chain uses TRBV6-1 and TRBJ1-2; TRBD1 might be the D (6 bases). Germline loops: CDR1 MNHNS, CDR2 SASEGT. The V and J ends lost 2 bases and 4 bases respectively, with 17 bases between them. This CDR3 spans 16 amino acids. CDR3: CASSESGTGYSYGYTF. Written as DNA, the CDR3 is TGTGCCAGCAGTGAAAGTGGAACAGGGTATTCCTATGGCTACACCTTC.

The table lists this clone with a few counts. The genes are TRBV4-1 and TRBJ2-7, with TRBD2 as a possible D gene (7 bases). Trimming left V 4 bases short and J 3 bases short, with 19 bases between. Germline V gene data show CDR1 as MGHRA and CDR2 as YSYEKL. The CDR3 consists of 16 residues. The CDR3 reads CASSPGGAGPLYEQYF. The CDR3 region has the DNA TGCGCCAGCAGCCCTGGGGGGGCAGGGCCCCTCTACGAGCAGTACTTC.

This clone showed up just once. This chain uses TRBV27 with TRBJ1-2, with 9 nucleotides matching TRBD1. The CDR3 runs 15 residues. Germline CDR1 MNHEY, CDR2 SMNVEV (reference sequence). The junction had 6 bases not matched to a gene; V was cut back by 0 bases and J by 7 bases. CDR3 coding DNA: TGTGCCAGCAGTTTATCCCCGACAGGGGGGAGTGGCTACACCTTC. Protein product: CASSLSPTGGSGYTF.

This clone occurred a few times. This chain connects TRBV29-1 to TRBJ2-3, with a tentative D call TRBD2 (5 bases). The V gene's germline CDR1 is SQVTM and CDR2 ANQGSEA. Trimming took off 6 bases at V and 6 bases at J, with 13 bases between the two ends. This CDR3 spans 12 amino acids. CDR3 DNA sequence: TGCAGCGTGTTAGCGACGAGGGATACGCAGTATTTT. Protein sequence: CSVLATRDTQYF.